A single sample is the source of the 32 T cell receptor beta chains below, sequenced in a study of T-cell reconstitution after alpha-beta-depleted transplantation in children. Construction of the TCRbeta library involved unique molecular identifiers. MiXCR, applied by TCRdb to the PCR reads, yields one record per CDR3 protein. The sample holds roughly 310,000 distinct CDR3 sequences; roughly 25% are singletons and the top ten take about a tenth. The sample here was PBMCs, mostly from graft donor cells, taken 180 days after TCRalphabeta/CD19-depleted stem cell transplant. These receptors all come from a male patient aged 10-17 years who had a stem cell transplant for acute lymphoblastic leukemia, so the T cells may come from the graft donor.

The chain joins TRBV9 to TRBJ2-7; D gene unclear. Per the germline V gene, CDR1 is SGDLS and CDR2 is YYNGEE. Trimming took off 0 bases at V and 5 bases at J, with 15 bases between the two ends. CDR3 length: 15 residues. This CDR3 is CASSVDSHTVNEQYF. The DNA of the CDR3 is TGTGCCAGCAGCGTAGACAGCCACACTGTCAACGAGCAGTACTTC.

Ten or more counts support this clonotype. The chain joins TRBV25-1 to TRBJ2-1, with 7 bases that match TRBD2. Losses at the gene ends were 2 bases for V and 6 bases for J; bases not matched to a gene: 13. CDR1 is MGHDK, CDR2 SYGVNS, per germline. This CDR3 is built from 17 residues. DNA for the CDR3: TGTGCCAGCAGTGAACCACGGGGAAGGACTAGAGGCAATGAGCAGTTCTTC. It translates to CASSEPRGRTRGNEQFF. Variable domain in full (rest from reference TRBV25-1 and TRBJ2-1): EADIYQTPRYLVIGTGKKITLECSQTMGHDKMYWYQQDPGMELHLIHYSYGVNSTEKGDLSSESTVSRIRTEHFPLTLESARPSHTSQYLCASSEPRGRTRGNEQFFGPGTRLTVL.

This rearrangement joins TRBV20-1 to TRBJ2-1; unclear D gene. Germline lookup yields CDR1 DFQATT and CDR2 SNEGSKA (reference sequence). The CDR3 loop spans 11 amino acids. With 3 bases removed from V and 8 bases from J, the gap between germline ends came to 8 bases. The CDR3: CSASGRDEQFF. The CDR3 DNA reads as TGCAGTGCTAGCGGGCGCGATGAGCAGTTCTTC.

This clonotype has a handful of counts. The chain employs TRBV7-9 and TRBJ2-1, with no clear D. V gave up 0 bases and J gave up 6 bases, with 9 bases separating them. Germline loops: CDR1 SEHNR, CDR2 FQNEAQ (reference sequence). The CDR3 has 14 amino acids. CDR3 region: CASSLAGPPNEQFF. The CDR3 nucleotides are TGTGCCAGCAGCTTAGCGGGCCCCCCCAATGAGCAGTTCTTC.

The V gene is TRBV27, the J gene TRBJ2-7, with D perhaps assigned TRBD1 or TRBD2 (5 bases each). The CDR3 covers 15 residues. Germline loops: CDR1 MNHEY, CDR2 SMNVEV (reference sequence). The V end lost 9 bases, the J end lost 4 bases, and 22 bases lay between the germline ends. The CDR3 loop reads CARKGTQVHIYEQYF. In DNA form, the CDR3 reads TGTGCCAGAAAGGGGACCCAGGTCCACATTTACGAGCAGTACTTC.

The chain carries TRBV4-1 and TRBJ1-2, with D possibly matching TRBD1 (6 bases). Germline CDR1 and CDR2: MGHRA and YSYEKL. This CDR3 region has 16 residues. Trimming cost V 0 bases and J 2 bases, with 13 bases left between them. The CDR3 loop is CASSQDPGAENYGYTF. The CDR3 nucleotides are TGCGCCAGCAGCCAAGATCCAGGGGCTGAAAACTATGGCTACACCTTC.

This rearrangement joins TRBV6-5 to TRBJ1-2; the D gene is possibly TRBD1 (6 bases). CDR3 length: 12 residues. V was shortened by 7 bases and J by 4 bases, with 10 bases between the two germline ends. CDR1 and CDR2 (germline): MNHEY, SVGAGI. The CDR3 sequence: CASKTGTYGYTF. Written as DNA, the CDR3 is TGTGCCAGCAAAACAGGGACCTATGGCTACACCTTC.

The chain is built from TRBV20-1 and TRBJ2-1; 7 nucleotides agree with TRBD2. CDR3 length: 14 residues. J gave up 0 bases and V 6 bases, and 5 bases lay outside the gene matches. CDR1 and CDR2 from the germline V gene are DFQATT and SNEGSKA (reference sequence). The CDR3 is CSATSASSYNEQFF. CDR3 DNA: TGCAGTGCCACTAGCGCGAGCTCCTACAATGAGCAGTTCTTC.

The genes are TRBV14 and TRBJ2-6; possible D gene TRBD1, 5 bases. CDR3 size: 16 residues. Deletions cut 2 bases from V and 1 base from J, with 9 bases between. Germline V gene data show CDR1 as SGHDN and CDR2 as FVKESK. The CDR3 region is CASSQRGWSGANVLTF. CDR3 nucleotides: TGTGCCAGCAGCCAAAGGGGTTGGTCTGGGGCCAACGTCCTGACTTTC. Together with reference TRBV14 and TRBJ2-6, the CDR3 gives the full variable domain: EAGVTQFPSHSVIEKGQTVTLRCDPISGHDNLYWYRRVMGKEIKFLLHFVKESKQDESGMPNNRFLAERTGGTYSTLKVQPAELEDSGVYFCASSQRGWSGANVLTFGAGSRLTVL.

CDR3 DNA sequence: TGCGCCAGCAGCCCGACACAGGGGGCGAGGGGTGGCTACACCTTC. It specifies CASSPTQGARGGYTF. The V and J genes are TRBV5-1 and TRBJ1-2; 9 bases are shared with TRBD1. This CDR3 is built from 15 residues. The trim removed 4 bases at V and 7 bases at J, leaving 11 bases unmatched. Germline loops: CDR1 SGHRS, CDR2 YFSETQ.

The chain joins TRBV9 to TRBJ2-7; D call uncertain. V lost 4 bases and J 0 bases, leaving 8 bases between the germline ends. Germline V gene data show CDR1 as SGDLS and CDR2 as YYNGEE. The CDR3 covers 13 residues. CDR3 protein: CASSPKNSYEQYF. The CDR3 DNA reads TGTGCCAGCAGCCCAAAGAACTCCTACGAGCAGTACTTC.

The gene calls are TRBV12-3 or TRBV12-4 and TRBJ2-7; tentative D call: TRBD1 (6 bases). There are 13 residues in the CDR3. Trimming removed 3 bases at V and 4 bases at J, with 10 bases between. CDR3 residues: CASSFAGEYEQYF. The DNA for the CDR3 is TGTGCCAGCAGTTTCGCAGGGGAATACGAGCAGTACTTC.

V gene TRBV27 combines with J gene TRBJ1-5; the D is unclear. The CDR3 spans 16 residues. Trimming shortened V by 0 bases and J by 4 bases, and 13 bases separated the two germline ends. CDR1 and CDR2 (germline): MNHEY, SMNVEV (reference sequence). The DNA for the CDR3 is TGTGCCAGCAGTTTATCGTGGATCGGAAAAAATCAGCCCCAGCATTTT. It specifies CASSLSWIGKNQPQHF.

V is TRBV5-8 and J is TRBJ2-5; possible D gene TRBD2, 5 bases. There are 15 residues in the CDR3. Germline-derived CDR1 and CDR2 are SGHTS and YDEGEE. V dropped 1 base and J dropped 5 bases, with 15 bases sitting between them. CDR3 sequence reads: CASSLRTGDLETQYF. The CDR3 bases are TGTGCCAGCAGCTTGCGGACTGGGGATTTGGAGACCCAGTACTTC.

This clonotype was counted only a few times. J is TRBJ2-7 and V is TRBV7-3; TRBD2 aligns across 11 bases. V lost 5 bases to trimming and J lost 9 bases; unmatched junction nucleotides: 9. This CDR3 contains 14 residues. Per germline, CDR1 SGHTA and CDR2 FQGTGA. The CDR3 loop reads CASSPELAGEGQYF. The CDR3 DNA reads as TGTGCCAGCAGCCCGGAACTAGCGGGAGAAGGGCAGTACTTC.

Only a few counts were recorded for this clonotype. The chain has TRBV7-9 and TRBJ1-2; no definite D call. V shed 2 bases and J shed 2 bases, with 6 bases lying between them. This CDR3 comprises 13 residues. Germline CDR1 and CDR2: SEHNR and FQNEAQ (reference sequence). CDR3 region: CASSLLRNYGYTF. The CDR3 coding sequence is TGTGCCAGCAGCTTACTCAGGAACTATGGCTACACCTTC.

The chain couples TRBV6-1 to TRBJ1-1, with a weak D call TRBD1 (6 bases). V gave up 6 bases and J gave up 11 bases, with 25 bases separating them. This CDR3 region has 15 residues. Germline lookup yields CDR1 MNHNS and CDR2 SASEGT. This chain's CDR3 is CASSGLIRSEGDAFF. The CDR3 DNA follows: TGTGCCAGCAGCGGACTAATCAGATCTGAGGGGGACGCTTTCTTT.

This clonotype has only a few counts. This chain joins TRBV20-1 and TRBJ1-2; D unclear. This CDR3 comprises 15 residues. Per germline, CDR1 DFQATT and CDR2 SNEGSKA (reference sequence). V was clipped by 0 bases and J by 4 bases, with 15 bases between them. CDR3 bases: TGCAGTGCTAGAGATCCTAGGGCAAGATCCTATGGCTACACCTTC. It specifies CSARDPRARSYGYTF.

The chain recombines TRBV7-9 with TRBJ1-2, with D possibly being TRBD1 (6 bases). Deletions cut 3 bases from V and 4 bases from J, with 12 bases between. The CDR3 has 14 amino acids. Germline V gene lookup returns CDR1 SEHNR and CDR2 FQNEAQ (reference sequence). CDR3 DNA sequence: TGTGCCAGCAGCTTTGGGGACACAGTCTATGGCTACACCTTC. Translation: CASSFGDTVYGYTF.

This clonotype occurred a few times. The V gene is TRBV11-3, the J gene TRBJ1-6; D gene ambiguous. Trimming left V 3 bases short and J 6 bases short, with 6 bases between. The CDR3 is made up of 13 amino acids. CDR1 is SGHNT and CDR2 is YENEEA in the germline V gene. CDR3 bases: TGTGCCAGCAGCTTGCAGCCTAATTCACCCCTCCACTTT. Its protein product is CASSLQPNSPLHF.

The V and J genes are TRBV5-1 and TRBJ2-1; tentatively, D is TRBD2 (5 bases). V lost 3 bases and J 6 bases, leaving 19 bases between the germline ends. The CDR3 contains 16 residues. In germline, CDR1 is SGHRS, CDR2 YFSETQ. The CDR3 sequence is CASSSDLIWSGNEQFF. The CDR3 DNA follows: TGCGCCAGCAGCTCCGATCTCATTTGGAGCGGCAATGAGCAGTTCTTC. Filled out from reference TRBV5-1 and TRBJ2-1, the complete variable domain reads KAGVTQTPRYLIKTRGQQVTLSCSPISGHRSVSWYQQTPGQGLQFLFEYFSETQRNKGNFPGRFSGRQFSNSRSEMNVSTLELGDSALYLCASSSDLIWSGNEQFFGPGTRLTVL.

This rearrangement joins TRBV6-5 to TRBJ2-1, with TRBD2 matching 12 bases. The trim removed 0 bases at V and 5 bases at J, leaving 2 bases unmatched. CDR3 length: 16 amino acids. Germline lookup yields CDR1 MNHEY and CDR2 SVGAGI. CDR3 coding DNA: TGTGCCAGCAGTTACTCGCTAGCGGGAGGGGACAATGAGCAGTTCTTC. Amino acid sequence: CASSYSLAGGDNEQFF.

In its sample, this clonotype was seen a few times. The rearrangement joins TRBV20-1 to TRBJ2-1; maybe TRBD2 (6 bases). The CDR3 covers 14 residues. Trimming cost V 5 bases and J 1 base, with 12 bases left between them. CDR1 is DFQATT and CDR2 is SNEGSKA in the germline V gene (reference sequence). The chain's CDR3 is CSAPARGSYNEQFF. CDR3 DNA sequence: TGCAGTGCTCCGGCTCGGGGGTCCTACAATGAGCAGTTCTTC.

V and J are TRBV3-1 and TRBJ2-2; 9 bases map to TRBD2. The CDR3 length is 17 residues. CDR1 and CDR2 (germline): LGHDT, YNNKEL (reference sequence). J lost 5 bases, V lost 0 bases, and 7 bases had no gene match. Here the CDR3 DNA reads TGTGCCAGCAGCCAAGATCAGCTACTAGCGGGTACCGGGGAGCTGTTTTTT. As protein: CASSQDQLLAGTGELFF.

This chain joins TRBV12-3 or TRBV12-4 and TRBJ2-7; 8 nucleotides align to TRBD2. The CDR3 has 18 amino acids. J was trimmed by 0 bases and V by 4 bases; bases with no gene match: 14. CDR3 region: CASSSGPSGSTSSYEQYF. DNA of the CDR3: TGTGCCAGCAGTTCCGGGCCTAGCGGGTCCACTAGCTCCTACGAGCAGTACTTC.

The sample holds many counts of this clonotype. This chain joins TRBV7-3 and TRBJ1-2; 9 bases line up with TRBD1. There are 12 residues in the CDR3. Germline CDR1 SGHTA, CDR2 FQGTGA. V trimming: 3 bases; J trimming: 7 bases; junction bases outside the gene matches: 0. The CDR3, as DNA: TGTGCCAGCAGCTTGGACAGGGGTGGCTACACCTTC. It encodes CASSLDRGGYTF. Full variable domain (missing parts from reference TRBV7-3 and TRBJ1-2): GAGVSQTPSNKVTEKGKYVELRCDPISGHTALYWYRQSLGQGPEFLIYFQGTGAADDSGLPNDRFFAVRPEGSVSTLKIQRTERGDSAVYLCASSLDRGGYTFGSGTRLTVV.

This clonotype showed up many times. The V gene is TRBV3-1, the J gene TRBJ1-1; no firm D call. The CDR3 is 12 residues long. V shed 1 base and J shed 4 bases, with 4 bases lying between them. CDR1 is LGHDT, CDR2 YNNKEL, per germline (reference sequence). The CDR3 DNA reads TGTGCCAGCAGCCAAGGGATCACTGAAGCTTTCTTT. This sequence encodes CASSQGITEAFF.

About this clonotype: Sequence at one end of the junction differs from germline and may be a read error. The gene calls are TRBV4-1 and TRBJ1-1, with D perhaps TRBD1 (5 bases). Germline V gene sequence: CDR1 MGHRA, CDR2 YSYEKL. The CDR3 covers 13 residues. CDR3 coding DNA: TGCGCCAGCAGCCAAGTTTTTCAGGGTCATCCTGGCTTT. It encodes CASSQVFQGHPGF.

V usage is TRBV5-1 and J usage is TRBJ2-2; 7 nucleotides line up with TRBD2. V lost 4 bases, J lost 2 bases, and 2 bases stayed unmatched. The CDR3 contains 14 residues. Germline lookup yields CDR1 SGHRS and CDR2 YFSETQ. The CDR3 nucleotides read TGCGCCAGCAGCCGGGACTACAACACCGGGGAGCTGTTTTTT. Translation: CASSRDYNTGELFF.

This sequence joins TRBV11-2 and TRBJ2-3; 7 bases are shared with TRBD2. The CDR3 length is 17 residues. Trimming took 5 bases from V and 1 from J; bases not matched to a gene: 12. Per the germline V gene, CDR1 is SGHAT and CDR2 is FQNNGV. DNA of the CDR3: TGTGCCAGCAGCCTCCGACGGGACTATCGGGGCACAGATACGCAGTATTTT. This translates into CASSLRRDYRGTDTQYF.

This clonotype has ten or more counts. V and J are TRBV6-1 and TRBJ1-3, with a weak D call TRBD1 (6 bases). V dropped 5 bases and J dropped 0 bases, with 11 bases sitting between them. The CDR3 contains 15 residues. The V gene's germline CDR1 is MNHNS and CDR2 SASEGT. In DNA form, the CDR3 reads TGTGCCAGCAGTCAAGACAGGATCTCTGGAAACACCATATATTTT. Amino acid sequence: CASSQDRISGNTIYF.

The gene calls are TRBV12-3 or TRBV12-4 and TRBJ2-3, with TRBD2 matching 12 bases. This CDR3 spans 19 amino acids. Trimming took 3 bases from V and 6 from J; bases not matched to a gene: 16. This CDR3 is CASSLGLAGGPVAPDTQYF. CDR3 DNA: TGTGCCAGCAGTTTGGGTCTAGCGGGAGGGCCTGTCGCCCCCGATACGCAGTATTTT.